This T cell receptor (beta chain) is drawn from a study of memory CD4+ T cells and cytomegalovirus serostatus. Background on the study: Donors were healthy Belgian adults, several CMV seropositive and 20 to 25 seronegative.

Clones were read by immunoSEQ multiplex PCR, and TCRdb kept only the in-frame ones, dropping some. The data contain around 50,000 clones, just under 80% of them seen just once; the ten biggest clones take up roughly 0.61%. Study-wide results and caveats: Suggested: most of the CMV-linked TCR signature lies in CD4+ memory cells.

Single viable CD3+CD4+CD8-CD45RO+ cells were sorted as the memory CD4+ T cells. In regard to this clone: What it recognizes is unknown.

Per germline, CDR1 LGHNT and CDR2 FRNRAP. Trimming removed 2 bases at V and 4 bases at J, with 5 bases between. This CDR3 has 12 residues. Source material: memory CD4+ T cells from blood. The V and J genes are TRBV12-5 and TRBJ2-5; unclear D gene. The receptor comes from an adult in good health and CMV-seronegative. Here the CDR3 reads CASGLMRETQYF. The CDR3 DNA reads as TGTGCTAGTGGTTTGATGAGAGAGACCCAGTACTTC.